These 20 T cell receptor beta chains originate from one sample sequenced in a study of a mutant IDH1 vaccine in newly diagnosed glioma (dated by TCRdb to the early 2020s). Their cognate antigens are unknown. Library preparation employed the immunoSEQ multiplex PCR assay. Sourced from immuneACCESS, this table was stored by TCRdb with only in-frame sequences that have V and J called. A share of the clones is absent; for the studies checked, an unresolved V gene accounts for under half, and the remainder has no known explanation. In all, the sample holds about 33,000 clones, and roughly 71% of those were seen once. Together, the top ten hold about 9% of the sample. The time point label here, explained by the study, means: week 47, end of study. Each vaccine dose was 300 ug of a 20-mer mutant IDH1 peptide in Montanide, given subcutaneously with topical imiquimod. The specimen comprised PBMCs, sampled from a glioma patient whose treatment included an IDH1 peptide vaccine. Receptors were obtained from a man in his forties with glioma.

This clone was recorded a few times. This rearrangement joins TRBV15 to TRBJ1-1; 7 nucleotides line up with TRBD1. V trimming: 5 bases; J trimming: 1 base; junction bases outside the gene matches: 4. CDR3 size: 14 residues. CDR1 is LNHNV and CDR2 is YYDKDF in the germline V gene (reference sequence). The CDR3 DNA reads TGTGCCACCAGCGGAAGACAGGGGAACACTGAAGCTTTCTTT. This translates into CATSGRQGNTEAFF.

V and J are TRBV7-9 and TRBJ1-3; D unresolved. Germline V gene lookup returns CDR1 SEHNR and CDR2 FQNEAQ (reference sequence). This CDR3 spans 15 amino acids. Trimming stripped 4 bases from V and 0 bases from J, with 10 bases between. CDR3 bases: TGTGCCAGCAGCTACCCCCTAACCTCTGGAAACACCATATATTTT. Its translation: CASSYPLTSGNTIYF.

In its sample, this clone was seen once. This rearrangement joins TRBV27 to TRBJ1-4; possible D gene TRBD1, 6 bases. V gave up 7 bases and J gave up 5 bases, with 14 bases separating them. This CDR3 has 14 amino acids. Germline CDR1 and CDR2: MNHEY and SMNVEV (reference sequence). DNA of the CDR3: TGTGCCAGCACCACTCGAGGGGGGAATGAAAAACTGTTTTTT. This encodes CASTTRGGNEKLFF.

This clone has only a few counts. The CDR3 sequence: CASTLGGPMNTEAFF. CDR3 coding DNA: TGTGCCAGCACCCTAGGGGGCCCTATGAACACTGAAGCTTTCTTT. The genes are TRBV7-9 and TRBJ1-1; 7 bases map to TRBD1. This CDR3 region has 15 residues. Trimming removed 7 bases from V and 0 bases from J; junction bases left unmatched: 8. CDR1 is SEHNR, CDR2 FQNEAQ, per germline (reference sequence).

On this clone: This CDR3 is also generated by other DNA sequences in the sample. The chain uses TRBV9 and TRBJ2-5, with 14 bases lining up with TRBD2. This CDR3 is built from 16 residues. The V gene end was trimmed by 4 bases and the J gene end by 5 bases; junction bases not matched to a gene: 7. Germline V lookup: CDR1 SGDLS, CDR2 YYNGEE. CDR3 DNA sequence: TGTGCCAGCAGCCCGGGGACTAGCGGGAGTTTTGAGACCCAGTACTTC. This gives the protein CASSPGTSGSFETQYF. Filled out from reference TRBV9 and TRBJ2-5, the complete variable domain reads DSGVTQTPKHLITATGQRVTLRCSPRSGDLSVYWYQQSLDQGLQFLIQYYNGEERAKGNILERFSAQQFPDLHSELNLSSLELGDSALYFCASSPGTSGSFETQYFGPGTRLLVL.

CDR3 DNA sequence: TGCGCCAGCAGCCCGGGACAATTAGTGGAGACCCAGTACTTC. Protein product: CASSPGQLVETQYF. V and J are TRBV5-1 and TRBJ2-5; possible D gene TRBD1, 6 bases. The CDR3 sequence is 14 residues long. V was clipped by 4 bases and J by 5 bases, with 15 bases between them. The germline CDR1 and CDR2 sequences are SGHRS and YFSETQ.

The CDR3 reads CASSLTGTEAFF. As DNA, the CDR3 is TGTGCCAGCAGCTTAACCGGAACTGAAGCTTTCTTT. This rearrangement joins TRBV7-9 to TRBJ1-1; D call uncertain. Trimming removed 2 bases at V and 5 bases at J, with 6 bases between. Germline CDR1 is SEHNR and CDR2 is FQNEAQ (reference sequence). This CDR3 has 12 amino acids.

This sequence joins TRBV6-6 and TRBJ1-3, with D possibly TRBD1 on 5 matching bases. Germline CDR1 and CDR2: MNHNY and SVGAGI (reference sequence). The CDR3 loop spans 16 amino acids. Trimming took 0 bases from V and 2 from J, leaving 11 bases between them. The CDR3 coding sequence is TGTGCCAGCAGTTACTCCGGGGGGGAAACTGGAAACACCATATATTTT. Its protein is CASSYSGGETGNTIYF.

The chain has TRBV2 and TRBJ2-1; D might be TRBD2 (6 bases). V dropped 6 bases and J dropped 2 bases, with 11 bases sitting between them. This CDR3 has 14 residues. Germline V gene sequence: CDR1 SNHLY, CDR2 FYNNEI. CDR3 in amino acids: CASRGSGPYNEQFF. The CDR3 nucleotides read TGTGCCAGCAGAGGAAGCGGGCCCTACAATGAGCAGTTCTTC.

The chain is built from TRBV7-8 and TRBJ2-5, with 8 positions matching TRBD1. The CDR3 extends over 15 amino acids. Trimming at V came to 1 base and at J to 1 base, leaving 2 bases not matched to a gene. Germline V lookup: CDR1 SGHVS, CDR2 FQNEAQ. DNA for the CDR3: TGTGCCAGCAGCTTAGGGCAGGGGGCCCAAGAGACCCAGTACTTC. Protein product: CASSLGQGAQETQYF.

The rearrangement joins TRBV5-6 to TRBJ2-5; 11 bases align to TRBD2. The CDR3 spans 13 residues. CDR1 is SGHDT and CDR2 is YYEEEE in the germline V gene. With 2 bases clipped from V and 7 bases from J, the junction kept 1 base outside the gene matches. CDR3 nucleotide sequence: TGTGCCAGCAGCTTAGGGACTAGCGGGACCCAGTACTTC. Translating it yields CASSLGTSGTQYF.

The chain employs TRBV9 and TRBJ1-1; no clear D. Germline V gives CDR1 SGDLS, CDR2 YYNGEE. This CDR3 comprises 13 residues. V was shortened by 2 bases and J by 0 bases, with 5 bases between the two germline ends. The CDR3 region is CASSVQLNTEAFF. DNA for the CDR3: TGTGCCAGCAGCGTGCAGCTGAACACTGAAGCTTTCTTT.

The rearrangement links TRBV10-3 to TRBJ2-5, with no clear D. Germline-derived CDR1 and CDR2 are ENHRY and SYGVKD. V shed 4 bases and J shed 5 bases, with 14 bases lying between them. The CDR3 sequence is 14 residues long. CDR3 nucleotides: TGTGCCATCAGTGCAAGAGACATTTCTGAGACCCAGTACTTC. Its protein product is CAISARDISETQYF.

The rearrangement joins TRBV13 to TRBJ2-2, with D uncertain. This CDR3 comprises 15 residues. Germline V lookup: CDR1 PRHDT, CDR2 FYEKMQ (reference sequence). V was trimmed by 5 bases and J by 4 bases, leaving 14 bases between them. The CDR3 DNA reads as TGTGCCAGCAGCCCCCGGAGTTGGGGCACCGGGGAGCTGTTTTTT. Its translation: CASSPRSWGTGELFF.

The rearrangement links TRBV18 to TRBJ2-1, with D hard to call. This CDR3 has 13 residues. Trimming cost V 0 bases and J 8 bases, with 8 bases left between them. Germline loops: CDR1 KGHSH, CDR2 LQKENI. DNA of the CDR3: TGTGCCAGCTCACCACCTGCGTCGTATGAGCAGTTCTTC. It is translated as CASSPPASYEQFF.

The rearrangement links TRBV5-1 to TRBJ2-3; tentative D call: TRBD2 (6 bases). Trimming took off 0 bases at V and 2 bases at J, with 16 bases between the two ends. The CDR3 is 17 amino acids. Germline V gene data show CDR1 as SGHRS and CDR2 as YFSETQ. CDR3 sequence (DNA): TGCGCCAGCAGCTTGGCCGGGAGTGAGCGGGTCACAGATACGCAGTATTTT. This encodes CASSLAGSERVTDTQYF.

Remarks on this clone: The junction departs from germline at one end; a sequencing error may be responsible. The rearrangement links TRBV7-9 to TRBJ1-2, with unresolved D. Germline loops: CDR1 SEHNR, CDR2 FQNEAQ (reference sequence). The length of the CDR3 is 15 residues. The CDR3 DNA reads TGTGCCAGCAGCCATTTGGACGGACTTAACTATGGCTACTCCTTC. Protein product: CASSHLDGLNYGYSF.

In its sample, this clone was seen once. This chain uses TRBV7-2 with TRBJ2-1; weak D call: TRBD2 (5 bases). Germline CDR1 and CDR2: SGHTA and FQGNSA. The ends were cut back, 0 bases at V and 0 bases at J, with 9 bases in the middle. There are 16 residues in the CDR3. The CDR3 sequence: CASSLAAGLSYNEQFF. Written as DNA, the CDR3 is TGTGCCAGCAGCTTAGCGGCGGGCCTCTCCTACAATGAGCAGTTCTTC.

The rearrangement joins TRBV11-2 to TRBJ2-3, with 9 bases identical to TRBD2. The junction had 10 bases not matched to a gene; V was cut back by 5 bases and J by 4 bases. CDR1 is SGHAT, CDR2 FQNNGV, per germline. The CDR3 has 16 amino acids. The CDR3 loop is CASSPLAGAGSDTQYF. For the CDR3, the DNA is TGTGCCAGCAGCCCTTTAGCGGGAGCGGGTTCAGATACGCAGTATTTT.

This clone has a single count. This chain links TRBV29-1 with TRBJ1-2, with D unresolved. CDR1 is SQVTM and CDR2 is ANQGSEA in the germline V gene. The CDR3 has 11 amino acids. V lost 6 bases and J 4 bases, leaving 9 bases between the germline ends. The CDR3, as DNA: TGCAGCGTCGGACGGATCTATGGCTACACCTTC. Its protein product is CSVGRIYGYTF.